The clone carrying this T cell receptor beta chain occurred a few times. Its antigen is currently unknown. Between the trimmed V and J ends, which lost 5 bases and 5 bases, there was a span of 4 bases. The CDR3 is 11 amino acids. The germline CDR1 and CDR2 sequences are SGHRS and YFSETQ. MiXCR was run by TCRdb on the 5' RACE reads, yielding one entry per CDR3 protein. Among 4,000 to 6,500 distinct CDR3 sequences listed, 60% to 80% were seen once. Study findings and constraints: Tumor Treg TCRs overlapped most with tumor naive CD4+ cells.

The chain is built from TRBV5-1 and TRBJ2-2; D is uncertain. The sequence was obtained from a female donor with breast cancer. The sequencing sample was made of naive CD4+ T cells sorted from blood. The sample's subset: naive CD4+ T cells, CD4+CD45RA+CD25-. The CDR3 is CASRGTGELFF. The CDR3 region has the DNA TGCGCCAGCAGAGGGACCGGGGAGCTGTTTTTT. The variable domain in full, completed from reference TRBV5-1 and TRBJ2-2, reads KAGVTQTPRYLIKTRGQQVTLSCSPISGHRSVSWYQQTPGQGLQFLFEYFSETQRNKGNFPGRFSGRQFSNSRSEMNVSTLELGDSALYLCASRGTGELFFGEGSRLTVL.